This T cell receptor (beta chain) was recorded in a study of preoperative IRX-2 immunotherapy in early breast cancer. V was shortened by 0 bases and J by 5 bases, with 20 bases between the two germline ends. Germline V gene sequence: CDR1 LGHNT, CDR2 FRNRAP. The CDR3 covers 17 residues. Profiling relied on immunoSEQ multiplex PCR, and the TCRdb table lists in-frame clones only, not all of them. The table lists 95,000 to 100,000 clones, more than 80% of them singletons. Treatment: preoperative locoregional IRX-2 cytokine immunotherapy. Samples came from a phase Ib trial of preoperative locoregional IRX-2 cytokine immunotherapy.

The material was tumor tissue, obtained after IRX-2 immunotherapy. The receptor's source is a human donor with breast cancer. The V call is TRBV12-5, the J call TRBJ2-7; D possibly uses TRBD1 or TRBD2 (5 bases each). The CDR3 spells CASGLVLRQGGFHEQYF. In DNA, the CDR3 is TGTGCTAGTGGTTTGGTACTCCGGCAGGGCGGGTTCCACGAGCAGTACTTC.